These T cell receptor beta chains were read from a single sample in a study of cytomegalovirus exposure and HLA in healthy donors. The assay was immunoSEQ multiplex PCR, and TCRdb's table has in-frame clones only and misses some. This sample carries some 200,000 clones, roughly 80% of them seen once, and the ten largest clones take less than 4.5%. What was sequenced was PBMCs. The source of these receptors is a middle-aged man in good health and CMV-seronegative. The CDR3 runs from the conserved cysteine through the conserved F or W. A D gene is named only where the DNA matches it firmly. Expanded clones get a size class; other rows say once, few or many, or leave the size out.

>TRBV7-9|.|TRBJ1-1|.
TGTGCCAGCAGCTCAGCAGACCTTAGCCAGGGCAGGACTGAAGCTTTCTTT
CASSSADLSQGRTEAFF
>TRBV6-5|.|TRBJ2-1|.
TGTGCCAGCAGTTACTCGCCAGGGGGGAACAATGAGCAGTTCTTC
CASSYSPGGNNEQFF
>TRBV28|.|TRBJ2-7|.
TGTGCCAGCAGTTTCCAACGGACAGACTACGAGCAGTACTTC
CASSFQRTDYEQYF
>TRBV9|TRBD2|TRBJ2-5|.
TGTGCCAGCAGCGTATCGGGAGGGGCCCGAGAGACCCAGTACTTC
CASSVSGGARETQYF
>TRBV15|.|TRBJ2-7|.
TGTGCCACCAGCAGAAACGCGCCGGTCCCCTACGAACAGTACTTC
CATSRNAPVPYEQYF
>TRBV7-2|.|TRBJ2-5|.
TGTGCCAGCAGCTTATTCCGGGGGACGGTACAAGAGACCCAGTACTTC
CASSLFRGTVQETQYF
>TRBV27|.|TRBJ2-1|.
TGTGCCAGCAGTTCTACCCCGCGGGTGGGGCAGTTCTTC
CASSSTPRVGQFF
>TRBV7-7|.|TRBJ2-7|.
TGTGCTAGCAGCTTAGGAGTCGGAGCCGCCTACGAGCAGTACTTC
CASSLGVGAAYEQYF
>TRBV18|.|TRBJ2-7|.
TGTGCCAGCTCACCACCAGCCTCCTACGAGCAGTACTTC
CASSPPASYEQYF
>TRBV7-2|.|TRBJ2-7|.
TGTGCCAGCAGCTTACGAGTTGGAGGAACGAGCGAGCAGTACTTC
CASSLRVGGTSEQYF
>TRBV7-2|.|TRBJ2-7|.
TGTGCCAGCAGCCGAGTACCCTACGAGCAGTACTTC
CASSRVPYEQYF
>TRBV29-1|.|TRBJ1-2|.
TGCAGCGCCGCTAGGACAGTTCGAGGAGATGGCTACACCTTC
CSAARTVRGDGYTF
>TRBV27|.|TRBJ1-2|.
TGTGCCAGCAGTCCCCATCTAAGCTATGGCTACACCTTC
CASSPHLSYGYTF
>TRBV18|TRBD1|TRBJ1-1|few
TGTGCCAGCTCATTCCGGGACAGGGGCACTGAAGCTTTCTTT
CASSFRDRGTEAFF
>TRBV7-2|.|TRBJ1-1|.
TGTGCCAGCAGCCCTGGACAGATCAACACTGAAGCTTTCTTT
CASSPGQINTEAFF
>TRBV10-1|.|TRBJ1-1|.
TGCGCCAGCAGGCCGACAGGATCCAACACTGAAGCTTTCTTT
CASRPTGSNTEAFF
>TRBV27|TRBD1|TRBJ2-1|.
TGTGCCAGCAGCGACAGGGGGATGGACAATGAGCAGTTCTTC
CASSDRGMDNEQFF
>TRBV4-2|TRBD1|TRBJ2-1|.
TGTGCCAGCAGCCAGGCGGACAGGCTGACCTACAATGAGCAGTTCTTC
CASSQADRLTYNEQFF
>TRBV5-8|TRBD1|TRBJ1-2|few
TGTGCCAGCAAAGTACGGGACAGTTATGGCTACACCTTC
CASKVRDSYGYTF
>TRBV7-2|TRBD2|TRBJ2-5|once
TGTGCCAGCAGTCCTACTAGCGGGGGCGGAGAGACCCAGTACTTC
CASSPTSGGGETQYF
>TRBV11-2|.|TRBJ1-4|.
TGTGCCAGCAGCTTAGGCGCAGAAAAACTGTTTTTT
CASSLGAEKLFF
>TRBV27|.|TRBJ2-7|.
TGTGCCAGCAGCCCCCAAGTGCGGGGACGTTTGCTTTACGAGCAGTACTTC
CASSPQVRGRLLYEQYF
>TRBV4-3|TRBD1|TRBJ1-6|few
TGCGCCAGCAGCCGGGACAGGCAGAATTCACCCCTCCACTTT
CASSRDRQNSPLHF
>TRBV7-8|.|TRBJ1-6|few
TGTGCCAGCAGTCCCCAACAGGGATATAATTCACCCCTCCACTTT
CASSPQQGYNSPLHF
>TRBV19|TRBD1|TRBJ1-5|.
TGTGCCAGTAGTATTAGGGACAGTTACAATCAGCCCCAGCATTTT
CASSIRDSYNQPQHF
>TRBV18|.|TRBJ1-4|.
TGTGCCAGCTCACCACAAGCTCCCATATATTGGGAAAAACTGTTTTTT
CASSPQAPIYWEKLFF
>TRBV7-3|TRBD1|TRBJ2-1|.
TGTGCCAGCAGCTTAACGGGACAGCACAATGAGCAGTTCTTC
CASSLTGQHNEQFF
>TRBV29-1|.|TRBJ2-7|.
TGCAGCGTTCTGAACAACGAGCAGTACTTC
CSVLNNEQYF
>TRBV4-3|TRBD1|TRBJ1-6|.
TGCGCCAGCAGCCAAGAATGGGACAGGGGGCGCTTAAGTTATGGTTCACCCCTCCACTTT
CASSQEWDRGRLSYGSPLHF
>TRBV12-5|TRBD1|TRBJ2-3|.
TGTGCTAGTGGTTTGTCAACCGGGACAGGGGGCACAGATACGCAGTATTTT
CASGLSTGTGGTDTQYF